This T cell receptor (beta chain) was captured by sequencing in a study of siplizumab effects on memory and regulatory T cells. Points from the study as a whole: The alloreactive clones that mapped to unstimulated subsets made up only a minor fraction. Tregs proliferating in siplizumab cultures lacked confirmation of their suppressive function. In unstimulated cells, naive T cells appeared more diverse than memory T cells and seemed major alloresponse contributors.

Details on this clone: No antigen is known for it.

Produced via immunoSEQ multiplex PCR; TCRdb's table is partial and in-frame only. The sample shows fewer than 110,000 clones, about 90% of them seen only once. Trimming at V came to 6 bases and at J to 6 bases, leaving 10 bases not matched to a gene. This CDR3 is built from 14 residues. This clonotype originated in a human donor in good health. The chain joins TRBV23-1 to TRBJ2-7, with 8 bases that match TRBD2. TRBV23-1 is an ORF, and what it does is uncertain. The sample consisted of non-Treg CD4+ T cells sorted from blood. The CDR3 sequence: CASSREREIGEQYF. The DNA of the CDR3 is TGCGCCAGCAGCCGGGAGCGGGAGATCGGCGAGCAGTACTTC.